This record concerns one T cell receptor (beta chain) sequence. What it binds is not known. One end of the junction fails to match germline, which may point to a read error. The CDR3 runs to 14 residues. In germline, CDR1 is SGHAT, CDR2 FQNNGV. The sample belongs to a study of cytomegalovirus exposure and HLA in healthy donors. Study-level background: A previous analysis identified around 120 million unique TCR beta sequences derived from around 180 million T cells.

The PCR was carried out with 60 Vbeta primers and 13 Jbeta primers. The method was immunoSEQ multiplex PCR; TCRdb's version includes in-frame clones alone and lacks a portion of them. The sample has approximately 130,000 clones; over 75% are singletons. Study-wide results and caveats: The classifier, whose performance was assessed in both the original and validation cohorts, reportedly diagnosed cytomegalovirus status with high specificity and sensitivity.

Sequenced input: PBMCs. The receptor comes from a man aged 50-60 years in good health and CMV-seronegative. This chain uses TRBV11-2 with TRBJ1-2, with D unclear. The CDR3, as DNA: TGTGCCAGCAGCCTAGCCCAGGTCGCAAATGGCTACAACTTC. This sequence encodes CASSLAQVANGYNF.